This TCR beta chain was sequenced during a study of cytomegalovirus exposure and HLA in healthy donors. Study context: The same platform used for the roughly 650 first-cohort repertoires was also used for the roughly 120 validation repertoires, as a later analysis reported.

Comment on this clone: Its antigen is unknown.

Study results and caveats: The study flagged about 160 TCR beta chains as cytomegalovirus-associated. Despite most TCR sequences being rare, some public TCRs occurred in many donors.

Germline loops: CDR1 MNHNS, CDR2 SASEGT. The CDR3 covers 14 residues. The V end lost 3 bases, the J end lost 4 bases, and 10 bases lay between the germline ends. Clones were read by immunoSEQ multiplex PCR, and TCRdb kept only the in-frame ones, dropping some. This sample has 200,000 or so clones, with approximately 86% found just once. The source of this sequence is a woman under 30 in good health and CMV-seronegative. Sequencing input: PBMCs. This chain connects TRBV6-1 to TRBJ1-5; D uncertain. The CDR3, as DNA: TGTGCCAGCAGTGATTTTGGGCTAAATCAGCCCCAGCATTTT. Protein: CASSDFGLNQPQHF.